Below are 3 T cell receptor beta chains sequenced from a single sample in a study of blood T cells in healthy people across ages. Next came a second PCR, run for roughly 6 to 11 cycles, which used a sample-barcoded 5' primer along with a J-beta primer mix. TCRdb analysed the 5' RACE reads with MiXCR anew, one entry per CDR3 protein. Among fewer than 2 million distinct CDR3 sequences, about two fifths were seen once, and the ten largest hold 20% to 25%. Sequencing was performed on blood. These TCRs come from a human donor in good health.

The J gene is TRBJ2-5, the V gene TRBV4-1, with D tentatively TRBD1 or TRBD2 (6 bases each). Germline loops: CDR1 MGHRA, CDR2 YSYEKL. The CDR3 spans 15 residues. V shed 1 base and J shed 9 bases, with 18 bases lying between them. The CDR3 DNA follows: TGCGCCAGCAGCCAAGGATGGGGGGCCGGGTCGGCCCAGTACTTC. This gives the protein CASSQGWGAGSAQYF.

V is TRBV3-1 and J is TRBJ2-5, with a tentative D call TRBD1 (5 bases). V was shortened by 5 bases and J by 3 bases, with 16 bases between the two germline ends. The germline gives CDR1 LGHDT, CDR2 YNNKEL (reference sequence). The CDR3 is made up of 15 amino acids. The CDR3 coding sequence is TGTGCCAGCAGCACCGACAGTGTACACAAAGAGACCCAGTACTTC. Its translation is CASSTDSVHKETQYF.

This clonotype was seen only a few times. Just one base apart from a much larger clone, this may be a read error. J is TRBJ1-5 and V is TRBV5-1, with D possibly matching TRBD1 (5 bases). The germline CDR1 and CDR2 sequences are SGHRS and YFSETQ. The CDR3 loop spans 15 amino acids. The ends were cut back, 1 base at V and 4 bases at J, with 12 bases in the middle. CDR3 nucleotides: TGCGCCAGCAGCTTGCTCGAGGGGCGGAATCAGCCCCAGCATTTT. It codes for CASSLLEGRNQPQHF.